These T cell receptor beta chains were read from a single sample in a study of OX40 agonist ivuxolimab in advanced cancers. Profiling relied on immunoSEQ multiplex PCR, and the TCRdb table lists in-frame clones only, not all of them. The table lists about 69,000 clones, approximately 92% of them singletons. The sequencing here drew on CD4+ or CD8+ T cells sorted from blood, taken in a trial of the OX40 agonist ivuxolimab. Receptors were obtained from an adult with an advanced solid tumor such as melanoma, head and neck, liver or kidney cancer. CDR3s include the opening cysteine and the closing phenylalanine or tryptophan. The D gene is left open where the match is weak. The size field is filled for only some rows; it gives once, few, many or a size class.

TRBV12-5	-	-	TRBJ2-1	TGTGCTAGTGGACGTGGACTGGGATACAATGAGCAGTTCTTC	CASGRGLGYNEQFF
TRBV29-1	-	-	TRBJ1-1	TGCAGCGTTGAAGGGGCGAATATGAACACTGAAGCTTTCTTT	CSVEGANMNTEAFF
TRBV19	TRBD2	-	TRBJ2-3	TGTGCCAGTAGTGTGGGACTAGCGGGGGGAGATACGCAGTATTTT	CASSVGLAGGDTQYF
TRBV6-5	TRBD1	-	TRBJ2-7	TGTGCCAGCAGTTACCCGCGGACAGGGATGAGCGAGCAGTACTTC	CASSYPRTGMSEQYF
TRBV27	TRBD1	-	TRBJ1-2	TGTGCCAGCAGGGACAGGGGTGACTATGGCTACACCTTC	CASRDRGDYGYTF
TRBV27	-	-	TRBJ2-6	TGTGCCAGCAGTGGGGTAGTGGGTGGGGCCAACGTCCTGACTTTC	CASSGVVGGANVLTF
TRBV7-2	-	-	TRBJ1-1	TGTGCCAGCAGTGATTGGGGGAACACTGAAGCTTTCTTT	CASSDWGNTEAFF
TRBV5-4	-	-	TRBJ2-3	TGTGCCAGCAGCTCGCAGGGCGGGAGCACAGATACGCAGTATTTT	CASSSQGGSTDTQYF
TRBV7-9	-	-	TRBJ1-1	TGTGCCAACGATGGACAGACTAACACTGAAGCTTTCTTT	CANDGQTNTEAFF
TRBV5-5	-	-	TRBJ1-1	TGTGCCAGCAGCTTGTCCCGAAACACTGAAGCTTTCTTT	CASSLSRNTEAFF
TRBV28	-	once	TRBJ2-7	TGTGCCAGCAGAGCCGACAGGTTCTACGAGCAGTACTTC	CASRADRFYEQYF
TRBV7-8	-	-	TRBJ2-5	TGTGCCAGCAGCTTAGTGTCAGAGTACCAAGAGACCCAGTACTTC	CASSLVSEYQETQYF
TRBV7-9	TRBD2	-	TRBJ2-3	TGTGCCAGCAGCTTAAGGACTAGCCGTAGCACAGATACGCAGTATTTT	CASSLRTSRSTDTQYF
TRBV6-5	-	-	TRBJ2-7	TGTGCCAGCAGGTTGACTCTTACTACGAAACAGTACTTC	CASRLTLTTKQYF
TRBV6-5	-	-	TRBJ1-1	TGTGCCAGCGCGAAACAGAGCATTGACACTGAAGCTTTCTTT	CASAKQSIDTEAFF
TRBV5-4	-	-	TRBJ1-6	TGTGCCAGCAGCTTGCTATCAGGGGTCTTTGGATCACCCCTCCACTTT	CASSLLSGVFGSPLHF
TRBV7-8	TRBD2	-	TRBJ2-1	TGTGCCAGCAGGGGTCCTTGGAGTGAGCGGGGGAGAATTGTTGGGGACAATGAGCAGTTCTTC	CASRGPWSERGRIVGDNEQFF
TRBV25-1	TRBD1	-	TRBJ2-7	TGTGCCAGCAGACTATATTACGGACAGGGGGTGCACTTC	CASRLYYGQGVHF
TRBV6-6	-	-	TRBJ2-2	TGTGCCAGCAGTTACATAACCGGGGAGCTGTTTTTT	CASSYITGELFF
TRBV4-2	-	-	TRBJ2-7	TGTGCCAGCAGCCAAGTAAGTCTCCACTACGAGCAGTACTTC	CASSQVSLHYEQYF
TRBV15	-	once	TRBJ2-5	TGTGCCACCAGCTGGGACAGCGGGGTCACAGAGACCCAGTACTTC	CATSWDSGVTETQYF
TRBV6-6	TRBD1	-	TRBJ2-7	TGTGCCAGCAGTTACCTCGGGACAGCAGCCTACGAGCAGTACTTC	CASSYLGTAAYEQYF
TRBV7-6	TRBD1	-	TRBJ1-1	TGTGCCAGCAGCCCTGGGACAGGAGAGTTGAACACTGAAGCTTTCTTT	CASSPGTGELNTEAFF